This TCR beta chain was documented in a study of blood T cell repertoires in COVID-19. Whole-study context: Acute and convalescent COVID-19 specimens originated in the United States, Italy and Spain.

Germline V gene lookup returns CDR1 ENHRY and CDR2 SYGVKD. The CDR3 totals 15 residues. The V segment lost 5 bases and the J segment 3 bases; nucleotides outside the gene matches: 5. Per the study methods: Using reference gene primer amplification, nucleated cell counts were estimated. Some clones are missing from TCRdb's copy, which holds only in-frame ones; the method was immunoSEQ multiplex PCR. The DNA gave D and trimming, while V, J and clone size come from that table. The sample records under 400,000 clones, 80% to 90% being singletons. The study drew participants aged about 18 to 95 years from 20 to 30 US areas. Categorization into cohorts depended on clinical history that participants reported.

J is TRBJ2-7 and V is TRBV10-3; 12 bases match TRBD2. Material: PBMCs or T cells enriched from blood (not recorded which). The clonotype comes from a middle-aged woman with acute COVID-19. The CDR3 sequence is CAISMTSGSNYEQYF. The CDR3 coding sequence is TGTGCCATCAGTATGACTAGCGGGAGTAACTACGAGCAGTACTTC.